This TCR beta chain was recorded in a study of T cell responses to AZD1222 COVID-19 vaccine. Study-wide results and caveats: CD4 TCRs associated with vaccination spanned spike, dominating at 160-218 and 743-854. Seropositivity was recorded at baseline in only five to seven AZD1222 recipients. Targeting of unmutated variant regions was reportedly seen in nearly half of spike-specific TCRs.

This clone was counted a single time. The antigen is unknown. Here immunoSEQ multiplex PCR was the method, and the copy in TCRdb shows in-frame clones only, minus some. In the table there are 90,000 to 130,000 clones, roughly 90% of which are singletons. Second-dose recipients at about 4 or about 12 weeks were treated as one pooled group. V gave up 3 bases and J gave up 3 bases, with 11 bases separating them. This CDR3 is 13 amino acids long. Looked up from germline, CDR1 is GTSNPN and CDR2 is SVGIG (reference sequence). This clonotype originated in an adult who received the AZD1222 COVID-19 vaccine. Here the sequenced sample was peripheral blood, taken 28 days after the second AZD1222 dose. The chain couples TRBV30 to TRBJ1-2; weak D call: TRBD1 (5 bases). Here the CDR3 DNA reads TGTGCCTGGAGAACGGGCAGGGACTATGGCTACACCTTC. Translation gives CAWRTGRDYGYTF. Filled out from reference TRBV30 and TRBJ1-2, the complete variable domain reads SQTIHQWPATLVQPVGSPLSLECTVEGTSNPNLYWYRQAAGRGLQLLFYSVGIGQISSEVPQNLSASRPQDRQFILSSKKLLLSDSGFYLCAWRTGRDYGYTFGSGTRLTVV.